These 30 T cell receptor beta chains were all obtained from the same sample, sequenced in a study of blood T cells in healthy people across ages. The second PCR ran about 6 to 11 cycles with a sample-barcoded 5' primer and J-beta primers. TCRdb re-derived calls from the 5' RACE reads in MiXCR, one entry per CDR3 protein. The sample contains over a million distinct CDR3 sequences, around 45% of which appear only once. Sequences were obtained from blood. All receptors derive from an older woman in good health.

This chain connects TRBV27 to TRBJ2-1; 7 bases line up with TRBD2. V lost 1 base and J lost 10; bases outside the gene matches: 10. There are 15 residues in the CDR3. Per germline, CDR1 MNHEY and CDR2 SMNVEV (reference sequence). The CDR3 spells CASSLWGSGPGEQFF. In DNA, the CDR3 is TGTGCCAGCAGTTTATGGGGTAGCGGGCCAGGCGAGCAGTTCTTC.

This clonotype was counted between two and nine times. The CDR3 spells CASSFTGLAGGSDEQYF. DNA for the CDR3: TGCGCCAGCAGCTTTACAGGACTAGCGGGAGGAAGCGATGAGCAGTACTTC. This chain uses TRBV5-1 with TRBJ2-5, with 14 bases that match TRBD2. Germline-derived CDR1 and CDR2 are SGHRS and YFSETQ. V lost 2 bases and J lost 11; bases outside the gene matches: 14. This CDR3 is built from 17 residues. Variable domain in full (rest from reference TRBV5-1 and TRBJ2-5): KAGVTQTPRYLIKTRGQQVTLSCSPISGHRSVSWYQQTPGQGLQFLFEYFSETQRNKGNFPGRFSGRQFSNSRSEMNVSTLELGDSALYLCASSFTGLAGGSDEQYFGPGTRLLVL.

The chain joins TRBV5-1 to TRBJ2-1; TRBD2 might be the D (5 bases). Germline CDR1 reads SGHRS; CDR2 reads YFSETQ. Trimming stripped 0 bases from V and 8 bases from J, with 12 bases between. The CDR3 runs to 14 residues. The CDR3 sequence: CASSLGLADDEQFF. For the CDR3, the DNA is TGCGCCAGCAGCTTGGGGCTAGCCGACGATGAGCAGTTCTTC.

This clonotype was found a few times. This sequence joins TRBV20-1 and TRBJ2-4; 8 positions match TRBD1. Gene TRBJ2-5 matches the end of the DNA better, so the J call may be wrong. The CDR3 is 14 residues long. CDR1 and CDR2 from the germline V gene are DFQATT and SNEGSKA (reference sequence). CDR3: CSVIPRTGTETQYF. CDR3 sequence (DNA): TGCAGTGTTATCCCCCGGACAGGGACGGAGACCCAGTACTTC.

This sequence joins TRBV20-1 and TRBJ2-5; 9 positions agree with TRBD1. The DNA end is a closer match to TRBJ2-7, so the J assignment may be wrong. The CDR3 consists of 14 residues. Per germline, CDR1 DFQATT and CDR2 SNEGSKA (reference sequence). CDR3 loop: CSATDRGRVSEQYF. The DNA for the CDR3 is TGCAGTGCCACCGACAGGGGGAGGGTTAGCGAGCAGTACTTC.

The chain's CDR3 is CASSVDSVSTDTQYF. The CDR3, as DNA: TGTGCCAGCAGTGTCGATAGCGTGAGCACAGATACGCAGTATTTT. The chain employs TRBV6-1 and TRBJ2-3, with D perhaps matching TRBD2 (5 bases). The ends were cut back, 4 bases at V and 0 bases at J, with 11 bases in the middle. This CDR3 region has 15 residues. Looked up from germline, CDR1 is MNHNS and CDR2 is SASEGT.

This clonotype was seen only a few times. V and J are TRBV29-1 and TRBJ1-2; weak D call: TRBD1 (6 bases). The ends were cut back, 1 base at V and 1 base at J, with 16 bases in the middle. CDR3 length equals 16 residues. The germline CDR1 and CDR2 sequences are SQVTM and ANQGSEA. In DNA, the CDR3 is TGCAGCGTTGAAGTTACTAACAGGGACTTTAACTATGGCTACACCTTC. As protein: CSVEVTNRDFNYGYTF.

This clonotype was picked up a small number of times. This chain connects TRBV27 to TRBJ1-5; possible D gene TRBD1, 5 bases. The germline CDR1 and CDR2 sequences are MNHEY and SMNVEV (reference sequence). There are 15 residues in the CDR3. The V end lost 1 base, the J end lost 5 bases, and 12 bases lay between the germline ends. The CDR3 bases are TGTGCCAGCAGTTTATTGCGGGGGGAGGATCAGCCCCAGCATTTT. Its translation is CASSLLRGEDQPQHF.

The chain has TRBV6-5 and TRBJ2-5; 9 bases match TRBD1. The CDR3 length is 15 residues. V shed 0 bases and J 5 bases; nucleotides not matched to a gene: 4. Germline CDR1 MNHEY, CDR2 SVGAGI. CDR3 nucleotides: TGTGCCAGCAGTTACTCTACAGGGGGCTGGGAGACCCAGTACTTC. It specifies CASSYSTGGWETQYF.

J is TRBJ2-5 and V is TRBV20-1, with D perhaps matching TRBD2 (6 bases). Germline CDR1 reads DFQATT; CDR2 reads SNEGSKA (reference sequence). V was shortened by 0 bases and J by 2 bases, with 16 bases between the two germline ends. The CDR3 is 16 residues long. The CDR3 loop is CSAREPAGRRQETQYF. DNA of the CDR3: TGCAGTGCTAGAGAACCGGCAGGGAGGAGACAAGAGACCCAGTACTTC.

This clonotype came up a few times. The V and J genes are TRBV20-1 and TRBJ2-7; possibly TRBD1 for D (5 bases). Between the trimmed V and J ends, which lost 6 bases and 5 bases, there was a span of 17 bases. This CDR3 comprises 13 residues. Per germline, CDR1 DFQATT and CDR2 SNEGSKA (reference sequence). The CDR3 sequence: CSAPMAGPHEQYF. In DNA, the CDR3 is TGCAGTGCGCCGATGGCAGGGCCCCACGAGCAGTACTTC.

This chain links TRBV20-1 with TRBJ1-5, with 7 bases lining up with TRBD1. This CDR3 has 14 residues. J lost 6 bases, V lost 2 bases, and 7 bases had no gene match. Germline V gene sequence: CDR1 DFQATT, CDR2 SNEGSKA (reference sequence). CDR3 protein: CSARFPQGGQPQHF. CDR3 nucleotide sequence: TGCAGTGCTAGATTTCCGCAGGGGGGTCAGCCCCAGCATTTT.

This chain connects TRBV11-2 to TRBJ2-5, with D maybe TRBD1 (6 bases). The V gene lost 0 bases and the J gene lost 4 bases, with 15 bases spanning the gap. The CDR3 is 16 residues long. Germline loops: CDR1 SGHAT, CDR2 FQNNGV. Here the CDR3 DNA reads TGTGCCAGCAGCTTAGATCTCAGGCAGGGGAGAGAGACCCAGTACTTC. Translating it yields CASSLDLRQGRETQYF.

This clonotype showed up just once. The chain has TRBV29-1 and TRBJ2-1, with D perhaps TRBD2 (6 bases). Trimming removed 6 bases from V and 7 bases from J, with 22 bases in between. The CDR3 contains 15 residues. CDR1 is SQVTM, CDR2 ANQGSEA, per germline. In DNA, the CDR3 is TGCAGCGTCCTGGCCGGAGGGCCCACTAGAAATGAGCAGTTCTTC. The encoded protein is CSVLAGGPTRNEQFF.

This clonotype has a handful of counts. This chain joins TRBV7-9 and TRBJ2-7; 7 bases fit TRBD2. This CDR3 comprises 16 residues. The V segment lost 4 bases and the J segment 3 bases; nucleotides outside the gene matches: 12. Germline V CDR1 and CDR2: SEHNR, FQNEAQ (reference sequence). The CDR3 DNA is TGTGCCAGCAGCTCAGCCTGGGAGGGAGGGATCTACGAGCAGTACTTC. It is translated as CASSSAWEGGIYEQYF.

This clonotype was detected once. The J gene is TRBJ2-1, the V gene TRBV12-3 or TRBV12-4, with 9 positions matching TRBD2. The CDR3 consists of 15 residues. V lost 6 bases and J lost 4; bases outside the gene matches: 7. This chain's CDR3 is CASRKVAGAYNEQFF. CDR3 sequence (DNA): TGTGCCAGCAGAAAGGTAGCGGGAGCGTACAATGAGCAGTTCTTC.

The rearrangement uses TRBV21-1 and TRBJ2-7; the table's D call, TRBD2, was not checked against the DNA. TRBV21-1 corresponds to a pseudogene. This CDR3 comprises 22 residues. The CDR3 reads CASSKDERLLVGLAGGTYEQYF. In DNA, the CDR3 is TGTGCCAGCAGCAAAGATGAGAGGCTATTAGTTGGACTAGCGGGAGGGACCTACGAGCAGTACTTC.

This clonotype appeared a few times. CDR3: CSVEVAGGPQETQYF. In DNA form, the CDR3 reads TGCAGCGTTGAAGTGGCGGGAGGACCCCAAGAGACCCAGTACTTC. The V and J genes are TRBV29-1 and TRBJ2-5; 8 nucleotides agree with TRBD2. After removal of 1 base from V and 1 base from J, the junction contained 5 bases not matched to a gene. Germline CDR1 and CDR2: SQVTM and ANQGSEA. The CDR3 is made up of 15 amino acids.

V usage is TRBV24-1 and J usage is TRBJ2-3; perhaps TRBD2 as D (6 bases). Germline V CDR1 and CDR2: KGHDR, SFDVKD. The CDR3 is 16 residues long. V lost 1 base and J lost 0, with 10 bases in between. CDR3 residues: CATSDFHAGSTDTQYF. CDR3 in DNA: TGTGCCACCAGTGATTTCCATGCGGGGAGCACAGATACGCAGTATTTT.

The gene calls are TRBV1 and TRBJ2-7; TRBD1 reflects the table's D call only, with no check against the DNA. TRBV1 counts as a pseudogene. CDR3 length: 14 residues. The CDR3 DNA reads as TGCACCCCTATAGGGAGCGGGAGGCCCCACGAGCAGTACTTC. Its translation is CTPIGSGRPHEQYF.

This clonotype occurred a few times. This rearrangement joins TRBV30 to TRBJ2-3; 9 nucleotides agree with TRBD2. There are 16 residues in the CDR3. The germline V gene encodes CDR1 GTSNPN and CDR2 SVGIG (reference sequence). Unmatched junction bases numbered 19, after V lost 4 bases and J lost 11 bases. CDR3 region: CAWNFDSSGDPFGQYF. The CDR3 nucleotides are TGTGCCTGGAATTTTGACTCTAGCGGGGACCCCTTCGGGCAGTATTTT.

This clonotype was detected only a few times. The chain combines TRBV11-2 with TRBJ1-2; the D is unclear. The CDR3 runs to 15 residues. The V gene lost 1 base and the J gene lost 0 bases, with 9 bases spanning the gap. Germline values: CDR1 SGHAT, CDR2 FQNNGV. The CDR3 here is CASSLAPKANYGYTF. The CDR3 coding sequence is TGTGCCAGCAGCTTAGCCCCCAAAGCTAACTATGGCTACACCTTC.

This clonotype has a handful of counts. The chain employs TRBV4-2 and TRBJ2-1; 12 nucleotides line up with TRBD2. Per the germline V gene, CDR1 is LGHNA and CDR2 is YNFKEQ. With V trimmed by 4 bases and J by 4 bases, 8 bases remained unmatched. The CDR3 runs 17 residues. The CDR3, as DNA: TGTGCCAGCAGCCCTCGGACTAGCGGGAAGGGTTACAATGAGCAGTTCTTC. Translation gives CASSPRTSGKGYNEQFF.

This clonotype was detected a few times. The CDR3 DNA reads TGTGCCAGCAGCTCGACAGGGCGGGCAGGTACGCAGTATTTT. This gives the protein CASSSTGRAGTQYF. This rearrangement joins TRBV7-9 to TRBJ2-3, with TRBD1 matching 7 bases. The ends lost 4 bases at V and 8 bases at J; junction bases unmatched: 9. Per the germline V gene, CDR1 is SEHNR and CDR2 is FQNEAQ (reference sequence). This CDR3 is 14 amino acids long.

This clonotype was detected ten times or more. V gene TRBV29-1 combines with J gene TRBJ1-1; TRBD1 matches 10 bases. The CDR3 is made up of 13 amino acids. From germline, CDR1 is SQVTM and CDR2 ANQGSEA. J lost 0 bases, V lost 7 bases, and 2 bases had no gene match. CDR3 loop: CSGGTGVNTEAFF. The CDR3 nucleotides read TGCAGCGGGGGGACAGGGGTGAACACTGAAGCTTTCTTT.

The chain has TRBV5-5 and TRBJ2-1; 11 nucleotides line up with TRBD2. V shed 5 bases and J 3 bases; nucleotides not matched to a gene: 10. CDR1 is SGHKS, CDR2 YYEKEE, per germline (reference sequence). The CDR3 is made up of 17 amino acids. This CDR3 is CASRDFLAGGDYNEQFF. The CDR3 coding sequence is TGTGCCAGCAGGGACTTCCTAGCGGGAGGCGACTACAATGAGCAGTTCTTC.

V and J are TRBV28 and TRBJ2-1; a weak D match, TRBD2 (5 bases). The CDR3 length is 12 residues. The ends were cut back, 5 bases at V and 9 bases at J, with 11 bases in the middle. Germline V gene data show CDR1 as MDHEN and CDR2 as SYDVKM. DNA for the CDR3: TGTGCCAGCAGTACTAGTTTAGGTGAGCAGTTCTTC. Its translation is CASSTSLGEQFF.

This clonotype was detected only a few times. V usage is TRBV12-3 or TRBV12-4 and J usage is TRBJ1-2, with D tentatively TRBD1 (5 bases). V was cut by 0 bases and J by 4 bases, with 6 bases left in between. The CDR3 runs 13 residues. The DNA of the CDR3 is TGTGCCAGCAGTTTAGCGGGACGCTATGGCTACACCTTC. Translating gives CASSLAGRYGYTF.

This chain links TRBV20-1 with TRBJ2-7, with 7 bases fitting TRBD2. The trim removed 4 bases at V and 1 base at J, leaving 10 bases unmatched. Germline V gene lookup returns CDR1 DFQATT and CDR2 SNEGSKA (reference sequence). The CDR3 runs 15 residues. The chain's CDR3 is CSATSRRESSYEQYF. In nucleotides, the CDR3 is TGCAGTGCTACCAGTCGGCGGGAGAGTTCCTACGAGCAGTACTTC.

The genes are TRBV7-2 and TRBJ2-3; 9 bases line up with TRBD2. The germline V gene encodes CDR1 SGHTA and CDR2 FQGNSA. The CDR3 sequence is 13 residues long. The V segment lost 9 bases and the J segment 5 bases; nucleotides outside the gene matches: 6. The CDR3 here is CARGGRAIDTQYF. As DNA, the CDR3 is TGTGCCAGGGGCGGGAGGGCCATAGATACGCAGTATTTT.